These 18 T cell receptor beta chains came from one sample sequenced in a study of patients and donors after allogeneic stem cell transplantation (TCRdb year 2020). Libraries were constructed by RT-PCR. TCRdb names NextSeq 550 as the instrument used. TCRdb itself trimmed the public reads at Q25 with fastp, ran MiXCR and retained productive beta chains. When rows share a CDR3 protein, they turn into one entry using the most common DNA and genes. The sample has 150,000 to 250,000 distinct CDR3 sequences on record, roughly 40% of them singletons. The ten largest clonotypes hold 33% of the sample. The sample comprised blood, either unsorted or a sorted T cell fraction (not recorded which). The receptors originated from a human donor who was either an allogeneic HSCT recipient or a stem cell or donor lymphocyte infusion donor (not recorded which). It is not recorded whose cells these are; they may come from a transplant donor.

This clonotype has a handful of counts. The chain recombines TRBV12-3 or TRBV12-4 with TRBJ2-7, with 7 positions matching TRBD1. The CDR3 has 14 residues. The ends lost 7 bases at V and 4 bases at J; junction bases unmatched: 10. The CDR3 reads CASNPGDSFYEQYF. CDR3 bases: TGTGCCAGCAACCCAGGGGACAGTTTTTACGAGCAGTACTTC.

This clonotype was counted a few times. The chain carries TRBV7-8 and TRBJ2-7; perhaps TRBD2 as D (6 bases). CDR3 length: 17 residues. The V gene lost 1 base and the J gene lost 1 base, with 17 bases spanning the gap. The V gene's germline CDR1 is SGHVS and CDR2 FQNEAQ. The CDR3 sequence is CASSLVASVVYSYEQYF. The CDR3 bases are TGTGCCAGCAGCTTAGTGGCTAGCGTGGTCTATTCCTACGAGCAGTACTTC.

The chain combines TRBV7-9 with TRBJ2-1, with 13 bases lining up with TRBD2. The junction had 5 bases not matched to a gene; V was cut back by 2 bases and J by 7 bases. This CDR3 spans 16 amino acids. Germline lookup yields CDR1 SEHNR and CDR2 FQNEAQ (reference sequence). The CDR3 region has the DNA TGTGCCAGCAGCTTATCCGGGACTAGCGGGACGAATGAGCAGTTCTTC. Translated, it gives CASSLSGTSGTNEQFF.

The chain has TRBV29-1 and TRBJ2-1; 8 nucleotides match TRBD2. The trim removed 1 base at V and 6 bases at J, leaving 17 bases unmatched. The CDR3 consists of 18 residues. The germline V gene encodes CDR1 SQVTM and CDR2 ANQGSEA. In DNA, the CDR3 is TGCAGCGTTGAAGGAGACCCTAAGCGGGAGCAGGCTGCCAATGAGCAGTTCTTC. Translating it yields CSVEGDPKREQAANEQFF.

The CDR3: CASSFSGRGYNEQFF. Written as DNA, the CDR3 is TGTGCCAGCAGTTTTAGCGGGAGAGGTTACAATGAGCAGTTCTTC. The chain has TRBV25-1 and TRBJ2-1; 9 nucleotides match TRBD2. CDR1 and CDR2 from the germline V gene are MGHDK and SYGVNS. With 5 bases clipped from V and 4 bases from J, the junction kept 6 bases outside the gene matches. CDR3 length: 15 amino acids.

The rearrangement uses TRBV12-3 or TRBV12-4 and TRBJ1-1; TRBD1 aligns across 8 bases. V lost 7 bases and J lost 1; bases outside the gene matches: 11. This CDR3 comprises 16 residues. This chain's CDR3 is CASKHDRGGQNTEAFF. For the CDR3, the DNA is TGTGCCAGCAAACATGACAGGGGCGGGCAGAACACTGAAGCTTTCTTT.

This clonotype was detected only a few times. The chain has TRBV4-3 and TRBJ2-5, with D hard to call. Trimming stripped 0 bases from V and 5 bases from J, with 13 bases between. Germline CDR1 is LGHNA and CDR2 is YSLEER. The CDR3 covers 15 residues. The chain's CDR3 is CASSQEARPEETQYF. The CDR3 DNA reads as TGCGCCAGCAGCCAAGAGGCCAGGCCAGAGGAGACCCAGTACTTC.

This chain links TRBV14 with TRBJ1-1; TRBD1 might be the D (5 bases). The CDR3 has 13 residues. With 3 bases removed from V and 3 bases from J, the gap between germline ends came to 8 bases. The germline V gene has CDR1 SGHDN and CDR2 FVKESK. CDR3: CASSQGVYTEAFF. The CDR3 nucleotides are TGTGCCAGCAGCCAGGGGGTTTACACTGAAGCTTTCTTT. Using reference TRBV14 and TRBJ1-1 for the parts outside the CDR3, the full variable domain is EAGVTQFPSHSVIEKGQTVTLRCDPISGHDNLYWYRRVMGKEIKFLLHFVKESKQDESGMPNNRFLAERTGGTYSTLKVQPAELEDSGVYFCASSQGVYTEAFFGQGTRLTVV.

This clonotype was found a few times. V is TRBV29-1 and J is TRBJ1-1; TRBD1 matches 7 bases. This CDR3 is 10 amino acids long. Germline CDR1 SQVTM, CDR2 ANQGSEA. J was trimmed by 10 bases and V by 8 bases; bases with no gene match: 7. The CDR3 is CSTDRVTAFF. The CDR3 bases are TGCAGCACCGACAGGGTAACAGCTTTCTTT.

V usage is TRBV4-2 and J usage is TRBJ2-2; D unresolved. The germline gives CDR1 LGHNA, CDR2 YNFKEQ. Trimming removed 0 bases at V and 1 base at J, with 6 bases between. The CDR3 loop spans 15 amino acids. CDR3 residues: CASSQERLNTGELFF. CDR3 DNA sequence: TGTGCCAGCAGCCAAGAGCGCTTGAACACCGGGGAGCTGTTTTTT.

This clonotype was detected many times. CDR3 nucleotides: TGCGCCAGCAGCTTGGGGAATGGCTACACCTTC. Amino acids: CASSLGNGYTF. This chain joins TRBV5-1 and TRBJ1-2, with D uncertain. Trimming removed 0 bases from V and 6 bases from J, with 3 bases in between. CDR3 size: 11 residues. CDR1 is SGHRS and CDR2 is YFSETQ in the germline V gene.

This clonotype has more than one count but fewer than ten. DNA of the CDR3: TGCGCCAGCGGCGTTACGAACACTGAAGCTTTCTTT. Protein: CASGVTNTEAFF. V usage is TRBV5-1 and J usage is TRBJ1-1, with unresolved D. The CDR3 loop spans 12 amino acids. Germline CDR1 is SGHRS and CDR2 is YFSETQ. V was cut by 7 bases and J by 1 base, with 8 bases left in between.

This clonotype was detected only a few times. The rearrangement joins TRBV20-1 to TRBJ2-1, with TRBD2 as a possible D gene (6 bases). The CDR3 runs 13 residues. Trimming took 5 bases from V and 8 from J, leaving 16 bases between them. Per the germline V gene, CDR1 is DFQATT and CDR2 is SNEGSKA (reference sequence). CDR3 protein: CSAGGLRRDEQFF. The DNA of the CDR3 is TGCAGTGCTGGGGGTCTGAGGAGGGATGAGCAGTTCTTC.

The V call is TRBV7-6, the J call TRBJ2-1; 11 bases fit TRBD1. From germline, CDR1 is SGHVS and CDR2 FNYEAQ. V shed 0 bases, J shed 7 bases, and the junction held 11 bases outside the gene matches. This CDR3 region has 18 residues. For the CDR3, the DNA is TGTGCCAGCAGCTTAGCGAGGAGGAATCGGGACAGGGGGAATGAGCAGTTCTTC. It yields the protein CASSLARRNRDRGNEQFF. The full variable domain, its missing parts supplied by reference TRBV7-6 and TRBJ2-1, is GAGVSQSPRYKVTKRGQDVALRCDPISGHVSLYWYRQALGQGPEFLTYFNYEAQQDKSGLPNDRFSAERPEGSISTLTIQRTEQRDSAMYRCASSLARRNRDRGNEQFFGPGTRLTVL.

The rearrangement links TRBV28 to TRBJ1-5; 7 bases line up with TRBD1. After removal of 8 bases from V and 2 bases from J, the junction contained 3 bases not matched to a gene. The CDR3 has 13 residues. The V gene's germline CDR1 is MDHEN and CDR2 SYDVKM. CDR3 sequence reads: CASDRAGNQPQHF. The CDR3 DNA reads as TGTGCCAGCGACAGGGCAGGCAATCAGCCCCAGCATTTT.

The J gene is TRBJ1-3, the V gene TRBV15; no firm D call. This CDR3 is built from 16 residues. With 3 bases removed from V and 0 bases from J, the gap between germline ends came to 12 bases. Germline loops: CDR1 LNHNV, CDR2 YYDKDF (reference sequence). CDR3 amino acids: CATSSTDIASGNTIYF. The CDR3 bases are TGTGCCACCAGCAGCACCGACATCGCCTCTGGAAACACCATATATTTT.

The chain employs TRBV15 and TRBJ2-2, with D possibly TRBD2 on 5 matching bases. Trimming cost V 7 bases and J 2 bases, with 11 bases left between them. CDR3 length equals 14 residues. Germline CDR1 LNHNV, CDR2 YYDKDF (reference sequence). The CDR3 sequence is CATKEGENTGELFF. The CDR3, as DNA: TGTGCCACCAAAGAGGGCGAAAACACCGGGGAGCTGTTTTTT.

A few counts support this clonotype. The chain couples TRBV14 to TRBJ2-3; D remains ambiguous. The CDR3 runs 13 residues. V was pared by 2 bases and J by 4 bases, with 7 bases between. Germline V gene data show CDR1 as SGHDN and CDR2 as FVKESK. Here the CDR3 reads CASSQKTPDTQYF. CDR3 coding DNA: TGTGCCAGCAGCCAAAAAACCCCAGATACGCAGTATTTT.